Each of the 23 T cell receptor beta chains below was sequenced from the same sample in a study of preoperative IRX-2 immunotherapy in early breast cancer. The repertoire was sequenced with immunoSEQ multiplex PCR; TCRdb's copy has only in-frame clones and lacks some. Among about 42,000 clones listed, 60% to 80% were seen once. Treatment described: preoperative locoregional IRX-2 cytokine immunotherapy. Source: tumor tissue, taken after IRX-2 immunotherapy. The receptors were gathered from a human donor with breast cancer.

This chain connects TRBV5-1 to TRBJ2-1, with unresolved D. The V and J ends lost 0 bases and 5 bases respectively, with 15 bases between them. CDR1 is SGHRS, CDR2 YFSETQ, per germline. This CDR3 has 16 amino acids. CDR3 in DNA: TGCGCCAGCAGCTTGGCCGCGAAACCCGTAGACAATGAGCAGTTCTTC. Amino acid sequence: CASSLAAKPVDNEQFF.

The chain is built from TRBV6-8 and TRBJ1-2, with D maybe TRBD1 (5 bases). The V and J ends lost 2 bases and 8 bases respectively, with 12 bases between them. The germline CDR1 and CDR2 sequences are MNHGY and SAAAGT. This CDR3 is 13 amino acids long. The chain's CDR3 is CASSYISGVGYTF. In DNA, the CDR3 is TGTGCCAGCAGTTACATATCGGGGGTCGGCTACACCTTC.

The J gene is TRBJ2-1, the V gene TRBV6-8; 8 bases agree with TRBD2. The CDR3 loop spans 17 amino acids. CDR1 is MNHGY, CDR2 SAAAGT, per germline. J gave up 3 bases and V 2 bases, and 9 bases lay outside the gene matches. The CDR3 region has the DNA TGTGCCAGCAGTTACGGTGGTAGCGGGGTTGTCTACAATGAGCAGTTCTTC. This sequence encodes CASSYGGSGVVYNEQFF.

V usage is TRBV5-1 and J usage is TRBJ2-3; a possible D gene is TRBD2 (6 bases). CDR1 is SGHRS, CDR2 YFSETQ, per germline. The CDR3 runs 14 residues. The V end was cut by 3 bases, the J end by 4 bases, with 12 bases between. CDR3 sequence reads: CASSWGDPADTQYF. In DNA, the CDR3 is TGCGCCAGCAGCTGGGGGGATCCTGCAGATACGCAGTATTTT.

A word on this clone: The DNA has a base that is unclear or was not read; X is used for its residue. The chain joins TRBV5-1 to TRBJ2-3; TRBD2 matches 12 bases. The CDR3 covers 19 residues. V lost 0 bases and J lost 6; bases outside the gene matches: 14. The germline V gene has CDR1 SGHRS and CDR2 YFSETQ. DNA for the CDR3: TGCGCCAGCAGCTTGGCCCGGAGTTCTAGCGGGAGGGCCGGRGATACGCAGTATTTT. Its protein product is CASSLARSSSGRAXDTQYF. The whole CDR3 protein reads CASSLARSSSGRAGDTQYF. Drawing the rest from reference TRBV5-1 and TRBJ2-3, the complete variable domain is KAGVTQTPRYLIKTRGQQVTLSCSPISGHRSVSWYQQTPGQGLQFLFEYFSETQRNKGNFPGRFSGRQFSNSRSEMNVSTLELGDSALYLCASSLARSSSGRAGDTQYFGPGTRLTVL.

V usage is TRBV14 and J usage is TRBJ1-2; 7 nucleotides match TRBD1. From germline, CDR1 is SGHDN and CDR2 FVKESK. The CDR3 is 13 residues long. V shed 4 bases and J 3 bases; nucleotides not matched to a gene: 2. The CDR3 coding sequence is TGTGCCAGCAGCCTGGGGACAGACTATGGCTACACCTTC. It specifies CASSLGTDYGYTF.

This clone appeared a few times. Different DNA sequences within this sample yield the same CDR3. The chain couples TRBV11-3 to TRBJ2-5, with 7 bases identical to TRBD2. Germline V gene lookup returns CDR1 SGHNT and CDR2 YENEEA. The CDR3 sequence is 15 residues long. Trimming took 1 base from V and 2 from J; bases not matched to a gene: 4. The CDR3 spells CASSLGGAGQETQYF. DNA for the CDR3: TGTGCCAGCAGCTTAGGGGGAGCGGGGCAAGAGACCCAGTACTTC.

The CDR3 region has the DNA TGTGCCACCAGCAGGACGACTAGCTACGTCGACGAGCAGTACTTC. It yields the protein CATSRTTSYVDEQYF. The V call is TRBV15, the J call TRBJ2-7; 7 positions agree with TRBD2. There are 15 residues in the CDR3. Per the germline V gene, CDR1 is LNHNV and CDR2 is YYDKDF (reference sequence). V trimming: 3 bases; J trimming: 5 bases; junction bases outside the gene matches: 10.

The rearrangement links TRBV19 to TRBJ1-1; D call uncertain. The germline gives CDR1 LNHDA, CDR2 SQIVND (reference sequence). V was trimmed by 3 bases and J by 2 bases, leaving 10 bases between them. CDR3 length: 14 amino acids. The DNA of the CDR3 is TGTGCCAGTAGTATCAGGAACGAAAACACTGAAGCTTTCTTT. This sequence encodes CASSIRNENTEAFF.

The chain has TRBV30 and TRBJ2-7, with no clear D. The CDR3 sequence is 12 residues long. The V gene's germline CDR1 is GTSNPN and CDR2 SVGIG (reference sequence). The V end was cut by 2 bases, the J end by 4 bases, with 9 bases between. CDR3 nucleotides: TGTGCCTGGAGTAAGGAGAAGTACGAGCAGTACTTC. As protein: CAWSKEKYEQYF.

This chain joins TRBV14 and TRBJ2-7; the D gene is possibly TRBD1 (6 bases). V was shortened by 3 bases and J by 10 bases, with 19 bases between the two germline ends. Germline values: CDR1 SGHDN, CDR2 FVKESK. The CDR3 consists of 14 residues. The CDR3 sequence is CASSQALGTLPQYF. For the CDR3, the DNA is TGTGCCAGCAGCCAGGCCCTGGGGACACTTCCCCAGTACTTC.

The CDR3 region has the DNA TGTGCCAGTAGTCCAGCCTACAATGAGCAGTTCTTC. Translating gives CASSPAYNEQFF. V usage is TRBV19 and J usage is TRBJ2-1; no clear D. V gave up 5 bases and J gave up 2 bases, with 4 bases separating them. The CDR3 contains 12 residues. From germline, CDR1 is LNHDA and CDR2 SQIVND (reference sequence).

This rearrangement joins TRBV6-8 to TRBJ1-3; no definite D call. The germline V gene has CDR1 MNHGY and CDR2 SAAAGT. V was cut by 0 bases and J by 0 bases, with 6 bases left in between. This CDR3 contains 15 residues. In nucleotides, the CDR3 is TGTGCCAGCAGTTACTCTCCGCTCTCTGGAAACACCATATATTTT. Translated: CASSYSPLSGNTIYF.

The chain links TRBV6-8 to TRBJ2-1; D is unclear. The germline CDR1 and CDR2 sequences are MNHGY and SAAAGT. The CDR3 is 14 amino acids. Trimming removed 6 bases at V and 7 bases at J, with 16 bases between. The CDR3 bases are TGTGCCAGCAGGCTACCCGAAGGGCGGAATGAGCAGTTCTTC. It translates to CASRLPEGRNEQFF.

V gene TRBV6-8 combines with J gene TRBJ2-3; 7 bases align to TRBD2. The V gene end was trimmed by 2 bases and the J gene end by 2 bases; junction bases not matched to a gene: 7. Germline V lookup: CDR1 MNHGY, CDR2 SAAAGT. The CDR3 runs 16 residues. Written as DNA, the CDR3 is TGTGCCAGCAGTTACCGGGGACTACCCGACACAGATACGCAGTATTTT. Translation: CASSYRGLPDTDTQYF.

The J gene is TRBJ2-7, the V gene TRBV11-3; tentative D call: TRBD1 (6 bases). The CDR3 extends over 15 amino acids. V was shortened by 4 bases and J by 3 bases, with 16 bases between the two germline ends. Germline assignment: CDR1 SGHNT and CDR2 YENEEA. In DNA form, the CDR3 reads TGTGCCAGCAGCTCTAGGGGGACGGGTAACTACGAGCAGTACTTC. Translated, it gives CASSSRGTGNYEQYF.

This chain links TRBV19 with TRBJ1-5; 8 nucleotides match TRBD1. The CDR3 is made up of 17 amino acids. Germline V lookup: CDR1 LNHDA, CDR2 SQIVND (reference sequence). CDR3: CPEINPQGAHSNQPQHF. For the CDR3, the DNA is TGTCCTGAGATTAACCCCCAGGGGGCCCATAGCAATCAGCCCCAGCATTTT.

As regards this clone: Other DNA sequences from this sample encode an identical CDR3 as well. The gene calls are TRBV5-1 and TRBJ1-3; D call uncertain. Trimming took 0 bases from V and 0 from J, leaving 7 bases between them. Germline lookup yields CDR1 SGHRS and CDR2 YFSETQ. The CDR3 is 15 amino acids. This chain's CDR3 is CASSLVADSGNTIYF. Written as DNA, the CDR3 is TGCGCCAGCAGCTTGGTAGCGGACTCTGGAAACACCATATATTTT. The whole variable domain, remainder taken from reference TRBV5-1 and TRBJ1-3, is KAGVTQTPRYLIKTRGQQVTLSCSPISGHRSVSWYQQTPGQGLQFLFEYFSETQRNKGNFPGRFSGRQFSNSRSEMNVSTLELGDSALYLCASSLVADSGNTIYFGEGSWLTVV.

V and J are TRBV5-1 and TRBJ2-7; no clear D gene. Germline V gene sequence: CDR1 SGHRS, CDR2 YFSETQ. The CDR3 length is 16 residues. Trimming left V 2 bases short and J 2 bases short, with 17 bases between. The CDR3, as DNA: TGCGCCAGCAGCTTAGGCGGCTGGTACGAAACCTACGAGCAGTACTTC. Protein product: CASSLGGWYETYEQYF.

This chain uses TRBV5-1 with TRBJ2-5; the D gene is possibly TRBD2 (5 bases). The CDR3 runs to 14 residues. Germline V gene data show CDR1 as SGHRS and CDR2 as YFSETQ. Trimming removed 4 bases at V and 4 bases at J, with 14 bases between. The CDR3 here is CASSPDAGTETQYF. In DNA form, the CDR3 reads TGCGCCAGCAGCCCGGATGCGGGTACAGAGACCCAGTACTTC. The full variable domain, completed using reference TRBV5-1 and TRBJ2-5, is KAGVTQTPRYLIKTRGQQVTLSCSPISGHRSVSWYQQTPGQGLQFLFEYFSETQRNKGNFPGRFSGRQFSNSRSEMNVSTLELGDSALYLCASSPDAGTETQYFGPGTRLLVL.

The chain combines TRBV11-3 with TRBJ2-7; possibly TRBD2 for D (6 bases). The V gene lost 5 bases and the J gene lost 0 bases, with 17 bases spanning the gap. This CDR3 is 16 amino acids long. Germline V gene lookup returns CDR1 SGHNT and CDR2 YENEEA. CDR3 amino acids: CASSRMRGLSSYEQYF. As DNA, the CDR3 is TGTGCCAGCAGCCGGATGCGGGGCTTAAGCTCCTACGAGCAGTACTTC.

The CDR3 region is CASSPRLAGLSTDTQYF. The CDR3 region has the DNA TGTGCCAGCAGCCCCCGACTAGCGGGGCTGAGCACAGATACGCAGTATTTT. The chain combines TRBV11-3 with TRBJ2-3; TRBD2 agrees at 11 bases. The length of the CDR3 is 17 residues. Germline CDR1 and CDR2: SGHNT and YENEEA. V gave up 5 bases and J gave up 0 bases; unmatched junction bases: 7. Full variable domain (rest looked up from reference TRBV11-3 and TRBJ2-3): EAGVVQSPRYKIIEKKQPVAFWCNPISGHNTLYWYLQNLGQGPELLIRYENEEAVDDSQLPKDRFSAERLKGVDSTLKIQPAELGDSAVYLCASSPRLAGLSTDTQYFGPGTRLTVL.

This clone appeared a few times. The chain recombines TRBV19 with TRBJ1-5; TRBD1 agrees at 7 bases. After removal of 6 bases from V and 1 base from J, the junction contained 6 bases not matched to a gene. The CDR3 length is 15 residues. Germline V gives CDR1 LNHDA, CDR2 SQIVND (reference sequence). The CDR3 sequence: CASSGGQRSNQPQHF. Here the CDR3 DNA reads TGTGCCAGTAGCGGGGGACAGAGGAGCAATCAGCCCCAGCATTTT.